The 28 T cell receptor beta chains listed next were all sequenced from one sample in a study of human thymus T cells. Repertoires were generated with immunoSEQ multiplex PCR, while TCRdb's copy carries only in-frame clones and drops some. The table includes tens of thousands of clones, 94% detected once. Sequencing was performed on blood. The receptors were gathered from a boy under three years old with a congenital heart defect but otherwise immunologically healthy.

The chain employs TRBV5-8 and TRBJ1-3; TRBD1 is a possible D gene (5 bases). Germline CDR1 SGHTS, CDR2 YDEGEE. Trimming took off 4 bases at V and 0 bases at J, with 14 bases between the two ends. This CDR3 has 16 residues. In DNA form, the CDR3 reads TGTGCCAGCAGCCCTCGACGGACACCCTCTGGAAACACCATATATTTT. Protein sequence: CASSPRRTPSGNTIYF.

The chain combines TRBV6-4 with TRBJ1-3; D gene uncertain. CDR3 length equals 15 residues. Germline lookup yields CDR1 MRHNA and CDR2 SNTAGT. Trimming cost V 0 bases and J 8 bases, with 14 bases left between them. CDR3 amino acids: CASSDSNRGGHTIYF. The CDR3 DNA reads TGTGCCAGCAGTGACTCGAATCGCGGCGGTCACACCATATATTTT.

The CDR3 loop is CASSQEVAGSSGANVLTF. The CDR3 coding sequence is TGCGCCAGCAGCCAAGAAGTAGCGGGGAGCTCTGGGGCCAACGTCCTGACTTTC. The chain couples TRBV4-1 to TRBJ2-6, with 8 bases fitting TRBD2. J was trimmed by 0 bases and V by 0 bases; bases with no gene match: 4. The germline V gene encodes CDR1 MGHRA and CDR2 YSYEKL. The CDR3 is made up of 18 amino acids.

Regarding this clone: This CDR3 is missing its conserved last phenylalanine or tryptophan, likely due to a read error. The chain links TRBV19 to TRBJ2-7; 7 positions agree with TRBD1. The CDR3 is made up of 14 amino acids. Per germline, CDR1 LNHDA and CDR2 SQIVND (reference sequence). V trimming: 1 base; J trimming: 3 bases; junction bases outside the gene matches: 3. The CDR3 region has the DNA TGTGCCAGTAGTATAGTGACAGGGAACTACGAGCAGTACCTC. Protein: CASSIVTGNYEQYL.

The V gene is TRBV7-8, the J gene TRBJ1-1; TRBD1 matches at 9 bases. V gave up 3 bases and J gave up 1 base; unmatched junction bases: 3. Germline CDR1 and CDR2: SGHVS and FQNEAQ. CDR3 size: 15 residues. The CDR3 DNA reads TGTGCCAGCAGCTTTGGGGGACAGGGGAACACTGAAGCTTTCTTT. Protein product: CASSFGGQGNTEAFF.

The rearrangement links TRBV6-5 to TRBJ1-2; a weak D match, TRBD1 (5 bases). V lost 4 bases, J lost 3 bases, and 15 bases lay in between. This CDR3 is built from 15 residues. The germline V gene has CDR1 MNHEY and CDR2 SVGAGI. CDR3 region: CASSLTPVGDYGYTF. The CDR3 DNA follows: TGTGCCAGCAGTTTGACCCCGGTAGGGGACTATGGCTACACCTTC.

The chain couples TRBV4-2 to TRBJ1-2, with TRBD1 as a possible D gene (6 bases). The V end lost 0 bases, the J end lost 2 bases, and 10 bases lay between the germline ends. Germline V gene sequence: CDR1 LGHNA, CDR2 YNFKEQ. This CDR3 contains 15 residues. CDR3 sequence (DNA): TGTGCCAGCAGCCAAGAGATGCAGGGGAACTATGGCTACACCTTC. It translates to CASSQEMQGNYGYTF.

The chain joins TRBV18 to TRBJ2-3; 10 bases are shared with TRBD2. In germline, CDR1 is KGHSH, CDR2 LQKENI. Germline trimming cut 3 bases from V and 0 bases from J; bases unmatched to any gene: 3. The CDR3 loop spans 16 amino acids. CDR3 loop: CASSPLAGESTDTQYF. The DNA for the CDR3 is TGTGCCAGCTCACCCCTAGCGGGAGAGAGCACAGATACGCAGTATTTT. The full variable domain, its missing parts supplied by reference TRBV18 and TRBJ2-3, is NAGVMQNPRHLVRRRGQEARLRCSPMKGHSHVYWYRQLPEEGLKFMVYLQKENIIDESGMPKERFSAEFPKEGPSILRIQQVVRGDSAAYFCASSPLAGESTDTQYFGPGTRLTVL.

CDR3 coding DNA: TGTGCCAGCAGCCAAGAGCGGGGACGGGGCGATACGCAGTATTTT. This translates into CASSQERGRGDTQYF. The V and J genes are TRBV4-2 and TRBJ2-3; possibly TRBD2 for D (6 bases). The CDR3 runs to 15 residues. CDR1 is LGHNA, CDR2 YNFKEQ, per germline. V lost 0 bases, J lost 6 bases, and 13 bases lay in between.

The chain links TRBV4-1 to TRBJ2-3; D is ambiguous. CDR3 length: 15 amino acids. Trimming took 1 base from V and 4 from J, leaving 12 bases between them. Germline CDR1 is MGHRA and CDR2 is YSYEKL. CDR3 amino acids: CASSQGTLGSDTQYF. DNA for the CDR3: TGCGCCAGCAGCCAAGGCACCCTCGGATCAGATACGCAGTATTTT.

The chain carries TRBV5-6 and TRBJ2-3, with 13 nucleotides matching TRBD2. This CDR3 has 17 residues. Germline V lookup: CDR1 SGHDT, CDR2 YYEEEE. V lost 4 bases, J lost 2 bases, and 7 bases stayed unmatched. The CDR3 DNA reads as TGTGCCAGCAGCAGGGGACTAGCGGGGCCCCTCACAGATACGCAGTATTTT. It codes for CASSRGLAGPLTDTQYF.

This clone was seen only a few times. The V gene is TRBV6-5, the J gene TRBJ1-2; TRBD1 matches 11 bases. Germline V gives CDR1 MNHEY, CDR2 SVGAGI. CDR3 size: 14 residues. Trimming took 6 bases from V and 8 from J; bases not matched to a gene: 8. As DNA, the CDR3 is TGTGCCAGCAGCCGGACAGGGGGCGCTGAGGGCTACACCTTC. This translates into CASSRTGGAEGYTF.

This rearrangement joins TRBV29-1 to TRBJ2-1; 7 nucleotides agree with TRBD1. The CDR3 runs 11 residues. J gave up 5 bases and V 6 bases, and 1 base lay outside the gene matches. Germline V lookup: CDR1 SQVTM, CDR2 ANQGSEA. The CDR3 here is CSVGQNNEQFF. Here the CDR3 DNA reads TGCAGCGTGGGACAGAACAATGAGCAGTTCTTC.

The chain carries TRBV18 and TRBJ1-2; D not certain. In germline, CDR1 is KGHSH, CDR2 LQKENI. The CDR3 contains 13 residues. V was trimmed by 3 bases and J by 6 bases, leaving 11 bases between them. CDR3 DNA sequence: TGTGCCAGCTCACCTCAGGAGAATGATGGCTACACCTTC. Protein: CASSPQENDGYTF.

CDR3 amino acids: CASSTTGGEQYF. The CDR3, as DNA: TGTGCCAGCAGTACGACTGGGGGCGAGCAGTACTTC. The chain is built from TRBV25-1 and TRBJ2-7; D might be TRBD1 or TRBD2, each matching 5 bases. Germline V gene lookup returns CDR1 MGHDK and CDR2 SYGVNS. Trimming pared 5 bases from V and 6 bases from J, leaving 11 bases between. This CDR3 contains 12 residues.

Only a few counts were recorded for this clone. The rearrangement joins TRBV28 to TRBJ2-7; 9 bases fit TRBD2. The CDR3 has 16 amino acids. Unmatched junction bases numbered 11, after V lost 2 bases and J lost 6 bases. Germline V lookup: CDR1 MDHEN, CDR2 SYDVKM. The CDR3 sequence is CASSLIMGEREAEQYF. The CDR3 coding sequence is TGTGCCAGCAGTTTAATAATGGGGGAGCGGGAGGCCGAGCAGTACTTC.

The chain joins TRBV5-4 to TRBJ2-1; 9 positions agree with TRBD2. This CDR3 comprises 14 residues. Germline CDR1 reads SGHNT; CDR2 reads YYREEE (reference sequence). Trimming took 0 bases from V and 13 from J; bases not matched to a gene: 8. CDR3 amino acids: CASSLGLADPRQFF. Written as DNA, the CDR3 is TGTGCCAGCAGCTTGGGACTAGCGGACCCCCGACAGTTCTTC.

This chain links TRBV5-4 with TRBJ1-2, with 9 bases lining up with TRBD1. The CDR3 is made up of 15 amino acids. Germline loops: CDR1 SGHNT, CDR2 YYREEE (reference sequence). The V segment lost 3 bases and the J segment 0 bases; nucleotides outside the gene matches: 3. The CDR3, as DNA: TGTGCCAGCAGCTACCGACAGGGGGCTAACTATGGCTACACCTTC. This translates into CASSYRQGANYGYTF. The whole variable domain, filled in from reference TRBV5-4 and TRBJ1-2, reads ETGVTQSPTHLIKTRGQQVTLRCSSQSGHNTVSWYQQALGQGPQFIFQYYREEENGRGNFPPRFSGLQFPNYSSELNVNALELDDSALYLCASSYRQGANYGYTFGSGTRLTVV.

The V and J genes are TRBV15 and TRBJ2-2; D is possibly TRBD2 (5 bases). V was cut by 3 bases and J by 3 bases, with 14 bases left in between. The germline V gene has CDR1 LNHNV and CDR2 YYDKDF (reference sequence). The CDR3 is 16 residues long. This chain's CDR3 is CATSRYSVEDTGELFF. The CDR3 nucleotides are TGTGCCACCAGCAGGTATTCCGTGGAGGACACCGGGGAGCTGTTTTTT.

V usage is TRBV7-2 and J usage is TRBJ2-1; the match to TRBD2 covers 10 bases. Germline values: CDR1 SGHTA, CDR2 FQGNSA. CDR3 length: 15 residues. V shed 5 bases and J 3 bases; nucleotides not matched to a gene: 4. As DNA, the CDR3 is TGTGCCAGCAGCCCTAGCGGGAGTAACTACAATGAGCAGTTCTTC. Residues: CASSPSGSNYNEQFF.

The J gene is TRBJ1-2, the V gene TRBV28; D may be TRBD1 (5 bases). The CDR3 has 12 amino acids. Germline CDR1 and CDR2: MDHEN and SYDVKM. Trimming pared 6 bases from V and 6 bases from J, leaving 11 bases between. DNA of the CDR3: TGTGCCAGCAGCCCCCGCAGGGATGGCTACACCTTC. It is translated as CASSPRRDGYTF.

About this clone: Distinct nucleotide sequences in the sample also encode this CDR3. The V and J genes are TRBV2 and TRBJ2-5; D is undetermined. Germline V gene lookup returns CDR1 SNHLY and CDR2 FYNNEI. The V end lost 1 base, the J end lost 5 bases, and 5 bases lay between the germline ends. This CDR3 comprises 12 residues. CDR3 in DNA: TGTGCCAGCAGTGAAGGCCGGGAGACCCAGTACTTC. The encoded protein is CASSEGRETQYF.

This chain uses TRBV29-1 with TRBJ2-7; possibly TRBD1 for D (6 bases). Trimming took off 2 bases at V and 2 bases at J, with 16 bases between the two ends. The CDR3 loop spans 15 amino acids. Germline V lookup: CDR1 SQVTM, CDR2 ANQGSEA. The DNA for the CDR3 is TGCAGCGTTGAAAGTCCCCAGGGGTTAACCTACGAGCAGTACTTC. Translated, it gives CSVESPQGLTYEQYF.

The rearrangement uses TRBV6-5 and TRBJ2-1; 7 nucleotides align to TRBD1. V shed 0 bases and J 8 bases; nucleotides not matched to a gene: 10. This CDR3 has 16 residues. Looked up from germline, CDR1 is MNHEY and CDR2 is SVGAGI. For the CDR3, the DNA is TGTGCCAGCAGTTACTCGCACAGGGGAGCGCCATATGAGCAGTTCTTC. Encoded protein: CASSYSHRGAPYEQFF.

The V gene is TRBV27, the J gene TRBJ2-3; 9 bases match TRBD2. CDR3 length: 15 amino acids. J lost 4 bases, V lost 2 bases, and 4 bases had no gene match. Germline V CDR1 and CDR2: MNHEY, SMNVEV (reference sequence). The CDR3 region is CASSLAREGPDTQYF. The CDR3 nucleotides read TGTGCCAGCAGTTTAGCGCGGGAGGGCCCAGATACGCAGTATTTT.

The V gene is TRBV18, the J gene TRBJ2-7, with 9 nucleotides matching TRBD2. CDR3 size: 15 residues. Germline-derived CDR1 and CDR2 are KGHSH and LQKENI. V shed 4 bases and J 0 bases; nucleotides not matched to a gene: 4. CDR3 loop: CASSRGTSRSYEQYF. DNA for the CDR3: TGTGCCAGCTCACGAGGGACTAGCCGCTCCTACGAGCAGTACTTC.

The chain couples TRBV5-1 to TRBJ2-2; D call uncertain. Germline CDR1 SGHRS, CDR2 YFSETQ. This CDR3 is built from 13 residues. V shed 5 bases and J shed 1 base, with 6 bases lying between them. This chain's CDR3 is CASRAGNTGELFF. The CDR3 DNA is TGCGCCAGCAGGGCAGGGAACACCGGGGAGCTGTTTTTT.

The genes are TRBV10-3 and TRBJ2-7, with D perhaps assigned TRBD1 or TRBD2 (5 bases each). V was pared by 2 bases and J by 5 bases, with 7 bases between. CDR3 length: 12 residues. Germline V gene data show CDR1 as ENHRY and CDR2 as SYGVKD. CDR3: CAISETGHEQYF. CDR3 bases: TGTGCCATCAGTGAGACGGGACACGAGCAGTACTTC.